Sequencing of this TCR beta chain was carried out in a study of control samples from healthy donors and cancer patients. The CDR3 runs to 16 residues. Trimming left V 0 bases short and J 2 bases short, with 10 bases between. Germline assignment: CDR1 SGHVS and CDR2 FQNEAQ. Clones were read by immunoSEQ multiplex PCR, and TCRdb kept only the in-frame ones, dropping some. This table holds roughly 23,000 clones, about 83% found once. The rearrangement uses TRBV7-8 and TRBJ2-2; D might be TRBD2 (5 bases). Source material: PBMCs. This receptor was identified in a man aged 55 to 70 with head and neck cancer. CDR3 region: CASSLAGVDNTGELFF. The CDR3 nucleotides are TGTGCCAGCAGCTTAGCGGGAGTGGATAACACCGGGGAGCTGTTTTTT.